The 9 T cell receptor beta chains listed next were all sequenced from one sample in a study of blood T cell repertoires in COVID-19. Sequencing used immunoSEQ multiplex PCR; TCRdb keeps in-frame clones, though not all of them. The profile shows about 31,000 clones, 80% to 90% of them singletons. Material: peripheral blood. The receptors were sampled from a middle-aged woman with active or convalescent COVID-19.

V usage is TRBV6-4 and J usage is TRBJ2-3; a weak D match, TRBD2 (6 bases). CDR3 length: 13 residues. The V gene's germline CDR1 is MRHNA and CDR2 SNTAGT. With 6 bases removed from V and 4 bases from J, the gap between germline ends came to 11 bases. This CDR3 is CASRPAGADTQYF. Here the CDR3 DNA reads TGTGCCAGCAGACCAGCGGGTGCAGATACGCAGTATTTT.

The V and J genes are TRBV19 and TRBJ2-7; D not certain. CDR3 length equals 14 residues. With 1 base removed from V and 0 bases from J, the gap between germline ends came to 7 bases. In germline, CDR1 is LNHDA, CDR2 SQIVND (reference sequence). CDR3 DNA sequence: TGTGCCAGTAGTATAGCTGAAGCCTCCTACGAGCAGTACTTC. Residues: CASSIAEASYEQYF.

This chain uses TRBV7-3 with TRBJ1-2; 8 bases match TRBD1. CDR1 and CDR2 from the germline V gene are SGHTA and FQGTGA. V dropped 2 bases and J dropped 3; count of bases not matched to a gene: 5. CDR3 length: 15 residues. The CDR3 nucleotides read TGTGCCAGCAGCTTAGCAGGGGGCGCCGACTATGGCTACACCTTC. Its translation: CASSLAGGADYGYTF.

V and J are TRBV10-3 and TRBJ2-7, with TRBD2 matching over 9 bases. CDR1 ENHRY and CDR2 SYGVKD come from the germline V gene. CDR3 size: 17 residues. V shed 5 bases, J shed 1 base, and the junction held 12 bases outside the gene matches. Here the CDR3 reads CAISSIAALAGSYEQYF. In nucleotides, the CDR3 is TGTGCCATCAGTAGTATAGCGGCGCTAGCGGGGTCCTACGAGCAGTACTTC.

The gene calls are TRBV5-4 and TRBJ2-1; 9 nucleotides match TRBD2. Germline V gene data show CDR1 as SGHNT and CDR2 as YYREEE (reference sequence). The CDR3 runs to 14 residues. The J segment lost 3 bases and the V segment lost 3 bases, leaving 1 base of the junction unmatched. CDR3 sequence (DNA): TGTGCCAGCAGCTCAGCGGGGGGCTACAATGAGCAGTTCTTC. As protein: CASSSAGGYNEQFF. Full variable domain (rest looked up from reference TRBV5-4 and TRBJ2-1): ETGVTQSPTHLIKTRGQQVTLRCSSQSGHNTVSWYQQALGQGPQFIFQYYREEENGRGNFPPRFSGLQFPNYSSELNVNALELDDSALYLCASSSAGGYNEQFFGPGTRLTVL.

This chain connects TRBV27 to TRBJ1-2; perhaps TRBD1 as D (5 bases). This CDR3 spans 14 amino acids. V lost 0 bases and J lost 5, with 10 bases in between. CDR1 is MNHEY and CDR2 is SMNVEV in the germline V gene (reference sequence). CDR3 region: CASSLSRGGYGYTF. The CDR3 DNA reads as TGTGCCAGCAGTTTATCGAGGGGAGGTTATGGCTACACCTTC.

This chain uses TRBV19 with TRBJ1-5; 7 bases are a match to TRBD1. Germline-derived CDR1 and CDR2 are LNHDA and SQIVND (reference sequence). CDR3 length: 15 residues. The trim removed 6 bases at V and 5 bases at J, leaving 10 bases unmatched. The CDR3 DNA is TGTGCCAGTAGACCTAACAGGGGTGGGGATCAGCCCCAGCATTTT. Translated, it gives CASRPNRGGDQPQHF.

The V and J genes are TRBV7-9 and TRBJ2-7; the match to TRBD1 covers 9 bases. CDR1 is SEHNR and CDR2 is FQNEAQ in the germline V gene (reference sequence). This CDR3 spans 14 amino acids. After removal of 1 base from V and 5 bases from J, the junction contained 3 bases not matched to a gene. CDR3 in amino acids: CASSLDTGGDEQYF. CDR3 DNA sequence: TGTGCCAGCAGCTTAGATACAGGGGGCGACGAGCAGTACTTC.

The J gene is TRBJ2-3, the V gene TRBV7-3, with 14 bases identical to TRBD2. The J segment lost 6 bases and the V segment lost 5 bases, leaving 10 bases of the junction unmatched. CDR3 length: 17 amino acids. Germline CDR1 and CDR2: SGHTA and FQGTGA. The CDR3 here is CASSPGTSGSRWDTQYF. The CDR3 DNA reads TGTGCCAGCAGCCCCGGGACTAGCGGGAGTCGGTGGGATACGCAGTATTTT.